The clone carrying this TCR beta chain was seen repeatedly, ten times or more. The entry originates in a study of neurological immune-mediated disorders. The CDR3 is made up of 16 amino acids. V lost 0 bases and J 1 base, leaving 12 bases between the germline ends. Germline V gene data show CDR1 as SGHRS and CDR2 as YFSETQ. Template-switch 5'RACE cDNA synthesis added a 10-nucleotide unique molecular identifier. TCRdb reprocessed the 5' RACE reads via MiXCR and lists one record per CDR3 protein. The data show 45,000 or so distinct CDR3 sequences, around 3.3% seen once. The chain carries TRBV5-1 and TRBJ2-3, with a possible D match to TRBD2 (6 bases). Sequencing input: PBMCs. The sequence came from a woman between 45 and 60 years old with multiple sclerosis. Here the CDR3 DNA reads TGCGCCAGCAGCTTGGACCCGGGAGTGGGCACAGATACGCAGTATTTT. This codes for CASSLDPGVGTDTQYF.